The source of this T cell receptor beta chain is a study of shared T cell receptors in the human thymus. Clones were read by immunoSEQ multiplex PCR, and TCRdb kept only the in-frame ones, dropping some. The sample yields about 380,000 clones, approximately 95% seen once. The CDR3 is made up of 14 amino acids. Germline lookup yields CDR1 MNHNS and CDR2 SASEGT. V lost 4 bases to trimming and J lost 2 bases; unmatched junction nucleotides: 4. What was sequenced was thymocytes. The V call is TRBV6-1, the J call TRBJ2-5; 7 bases are shared with TRBD2. This TCR came from a human donor. The CDR3 loop reads CASSAGGLQETQYF. CDR3 bases: TGTGCCAGCAGTGCGGGAGGCCTACAAGAGACCCAGTACTTC.